A single sample gave rise to the 8 T cell receptor beta chains below, sequenced in a study of blood T cell repertoires in COVID-19 (dated by TCRdb to the early 2020s). Libraries were built with the immunoSEQ multiplex PCR assay. In its TCRdb copy, this immuneACCESS table keeps in-frame sequences only and misses some clones. Where compared with another copy, unresolved V genes explain less than half of these, and the others have no known cause. For this sample there are about 380,000 clones; 70% to 90% appear just once. The biggest ten clones account for 1% to 1.5% of the sample. The sequenced material came from PBMCs or T cells enriched from blood (not recorded which). These receptors all come from a man aged 30 to 39 who had recovered from COVID-19.

This clone was observed once. This chain joins TRBV7-9 and TRBJ2-1, with 9 bases fitting TRBD1. Germline CDR1 and CDR2: SEHNR and FQNEAQ (reference sequence). The CDR3 consists of 16 residues. V was pared by 5 bases and J by 2 bases, with 7 bases of the junction left unmatched. CDR3: CASSARQGGTYNEQFF. Written as DNA, the CDR3 is TGTGCCAGCAGCGCCAGACAGGGGGGGACCTACAATGAGCAGTTCTTC.

The CDR3 sequence is CASSESGQRGGYTF. CDR3 nucleotide sequence: TGCGCCAGCAGTGAGTCAGGTCAGCGAGGTGGCTACACCTTC. The chain combines TRBV10-2 with TRBJ1-2, with D hard to call. This CDR3 has 14 amino acids. The germline V gene has CDR1 WSHSY and CDR2 SAAADI. With 0 bases removed from V and 7 bases from J, the gap between germline ends came to 12 bases.

This clone showed up just once. This rearrangement joins TRBV30 to TRBJ2-5; 10 bases match TRBD2. The CDR3 totals 16 residues. The germline V gene encodes CDR1 GTSNPN and CDR2 SVGIG (reference sequence). V lost 3 bases and J lost 5; bases outside the gene matches: 12. The CDR3 loop is CAWRVKRGGYYETQYF. Here the CDR3 DNA reads TGTGCCTGGAGGGTAAAGCGGGGGGGCTATTATGAGACCCAGTACTTC.

The sample holds one count of this clone. V gene TRBV19 combines with J gene TRBJ1-1; D remains unclear. With 3 bases removed from V and 5 bases from J, the gap between germline ends came to 7 bases. This CDR3 is built from 12 residues. Germline V gives CDR1 LNHDA, CDR2 SQIVND (reference sequence). CDR3 amino acids: CASSIAGTEAFF. The DNA of the CDR3 is TGTGCCAGTAGTATCGCGGGGACTGAAGCTTTCTTT. The variable domain in full, with the rest retrieved from reference TRBV19 and TRBJ1-1, is DGGITQSPKYLFRKEGQNVTLSCEQNLNHDAMYWYRQDPGQGLRLIYYSQIVNDFQKGDIAEGYSVSREKKESFPLTVTSAQKNPTAFYLCASSIAGTEAFFGQGTRLTVV.

J is TRBJ1-1 and V is TRBV5-1; 9 nucleotides line up with TRBD1. The CDR3 is 14 residues long. V gave up 3 bases and J gave up 5 bases; unmatched junction bases: 5. The germline CDR1 and CDR2 sequences are SGHRS and YFSETQ. The CDR3 region has the DNA TGCGCCAGCAGCTACTTGGGACAGGGAACTGAAGCTTTCTTT. The encoded protein is CASSYLGQGTEAFF.

The chain has TRBV15 and TRBJ2-2; no firm D call. V was clipped by 9 bases and J by 5 bases, with 7 bases between them. The CDR3 has 11 amino acids. In germline, CDR1 is LNHNV, CDR2 YYDKDF (reference sequence). DNA of the CDR3: TGTGCCACGTCCAGGACCGGGGAGCTGTTTTTT. This codes for CATSRTGELFF.

The chain employs TRBV18 and TRBJ2-7, with 8 positions matching TRBD1. The CDR3 is 14 amino acids. In germline, CDR1 is KGHSH, CDR2 LQKENI. With V trimmed by 2 bases and J by 3 bases, 3 bases remained unmatched. The CDR3: CASSPVDRGYEQYF. The CDR3 DNA sequence: TGTGCCAGCTCACCAGTAGACAGGGGCTACGAGCAGTACTTC.

The chain has TRBV19 and TRBJ2-5; D is perhaps TRBD1 (5 bases). CDR3 length equals 15 residues. Germline V gene sequence: CDR1 LNHDA, CDR2 SQIVND (reference sequence). With 9 bases removed from V and 0 bases from J, the gap between germline ends came to 17 bases. The DNA for the CDR3 is TGTGCCAGCCGACTTGGGGCCAGGTACCAAGAGACCCAGTACTTC. Translation gives CASRLGARYQETQYF.